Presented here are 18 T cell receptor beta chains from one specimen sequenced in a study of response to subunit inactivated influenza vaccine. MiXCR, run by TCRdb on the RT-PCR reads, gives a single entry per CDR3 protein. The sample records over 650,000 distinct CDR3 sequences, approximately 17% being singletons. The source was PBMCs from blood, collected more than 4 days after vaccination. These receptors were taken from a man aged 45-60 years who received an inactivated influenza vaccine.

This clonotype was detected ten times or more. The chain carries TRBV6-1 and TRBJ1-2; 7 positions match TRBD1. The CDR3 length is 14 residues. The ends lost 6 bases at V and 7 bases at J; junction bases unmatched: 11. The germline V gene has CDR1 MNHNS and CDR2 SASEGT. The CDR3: CASSSGTATLGYTF. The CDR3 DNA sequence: TGTGCCAGCAGCTCCGGGACAGCGACTCTTGGCTACACCTTC.

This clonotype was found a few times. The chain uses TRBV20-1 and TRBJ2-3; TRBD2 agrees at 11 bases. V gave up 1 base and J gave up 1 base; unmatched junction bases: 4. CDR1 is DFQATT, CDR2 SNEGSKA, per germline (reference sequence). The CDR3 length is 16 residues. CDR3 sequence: CSARGLAGGGTDTQYF. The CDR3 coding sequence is TGCAGTGCTAGAGGGCTAGCGGGGGGTGGCACAGATACGCAGTATTTT.

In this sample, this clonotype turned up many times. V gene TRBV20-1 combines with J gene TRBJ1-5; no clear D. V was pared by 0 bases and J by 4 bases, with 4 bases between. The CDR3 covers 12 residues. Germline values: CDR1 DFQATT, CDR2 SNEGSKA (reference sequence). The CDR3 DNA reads TGCAGTGCTAGAGATATAAATCAGCCCCAGCATTTT. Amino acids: CSARDINQPQHF.

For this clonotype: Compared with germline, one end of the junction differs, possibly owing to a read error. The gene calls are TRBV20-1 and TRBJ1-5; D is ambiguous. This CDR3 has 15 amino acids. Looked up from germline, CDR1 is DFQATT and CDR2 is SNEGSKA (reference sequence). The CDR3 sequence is CSARGPHHGNQPQHF. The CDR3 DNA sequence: TGCAGTGCTAGAGGTCCGCATCATGGCAATCAGCCCCAGCACTTT.

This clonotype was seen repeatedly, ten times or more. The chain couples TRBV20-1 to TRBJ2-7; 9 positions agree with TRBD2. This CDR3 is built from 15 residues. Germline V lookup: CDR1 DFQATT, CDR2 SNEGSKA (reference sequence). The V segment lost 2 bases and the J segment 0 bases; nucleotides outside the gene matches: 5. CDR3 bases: TGCAGTGCTAGAATTAGCGGGGGATCCTCCTACGAGCAGTACTTC. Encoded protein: CSARISGGSSYEQYF.

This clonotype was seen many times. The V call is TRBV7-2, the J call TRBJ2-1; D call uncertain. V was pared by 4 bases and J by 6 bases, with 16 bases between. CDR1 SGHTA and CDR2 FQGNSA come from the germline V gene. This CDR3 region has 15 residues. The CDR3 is CASSSLPLDGNEQFF. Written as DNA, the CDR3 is TGTGCCAGCAGCTCCCTACCCCTGGACGGCAATGAGCAGTTCTTC.

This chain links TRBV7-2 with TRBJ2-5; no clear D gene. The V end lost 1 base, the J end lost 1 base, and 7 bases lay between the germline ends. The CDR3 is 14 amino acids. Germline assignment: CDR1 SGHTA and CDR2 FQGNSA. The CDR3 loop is CASSLVWLQETQYF. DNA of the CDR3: TGTGCCAGCAGCTTAGTATGGCTCCAAGAGACCCAGTACTTC.

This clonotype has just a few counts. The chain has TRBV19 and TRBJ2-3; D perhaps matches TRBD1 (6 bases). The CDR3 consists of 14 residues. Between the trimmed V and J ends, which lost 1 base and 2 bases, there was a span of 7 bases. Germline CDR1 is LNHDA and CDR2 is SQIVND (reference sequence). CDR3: CASSIGTATDTQYF. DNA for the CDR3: TGTGCCAGTAGTATAGGGACAGCCACAGATACGCAGTATTTT.

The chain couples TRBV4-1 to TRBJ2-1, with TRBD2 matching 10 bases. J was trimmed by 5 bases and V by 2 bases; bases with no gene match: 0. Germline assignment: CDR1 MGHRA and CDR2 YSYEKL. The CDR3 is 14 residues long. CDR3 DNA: TGCGCCAGCAGCCAACTAGCGGGAGACAATGAGCAGTTCTTC. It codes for CASSQLAGDNEQFF.

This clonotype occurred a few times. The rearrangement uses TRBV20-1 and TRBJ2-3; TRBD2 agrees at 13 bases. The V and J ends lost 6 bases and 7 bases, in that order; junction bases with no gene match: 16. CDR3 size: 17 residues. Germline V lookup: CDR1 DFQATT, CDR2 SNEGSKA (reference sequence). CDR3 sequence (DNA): TGCAGTGCGCCTCCCCAGTCGACTAGCGGGGGGTATTATACGCAGTATTTT. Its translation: CSAPPQSTSGGYYTQYF.

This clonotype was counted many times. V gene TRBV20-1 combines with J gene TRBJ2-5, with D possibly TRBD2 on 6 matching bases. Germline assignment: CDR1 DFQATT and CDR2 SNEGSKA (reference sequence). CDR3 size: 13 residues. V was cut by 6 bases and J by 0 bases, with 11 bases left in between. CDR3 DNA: TGCAGTGCCAGACCTAGCGACCAAGAGACCCAGTACTTC. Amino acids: CSARPSDQETQYF.

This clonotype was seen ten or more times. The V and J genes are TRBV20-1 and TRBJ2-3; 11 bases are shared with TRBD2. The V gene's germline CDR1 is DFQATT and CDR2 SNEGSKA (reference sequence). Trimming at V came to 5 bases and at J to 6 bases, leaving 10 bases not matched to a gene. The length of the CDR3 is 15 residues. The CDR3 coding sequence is TGCAGTGCTGAGATAGCGGGAGGGCACGTGGATACGCAGTATTTT. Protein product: CSAEIAGGHVDTQYF.

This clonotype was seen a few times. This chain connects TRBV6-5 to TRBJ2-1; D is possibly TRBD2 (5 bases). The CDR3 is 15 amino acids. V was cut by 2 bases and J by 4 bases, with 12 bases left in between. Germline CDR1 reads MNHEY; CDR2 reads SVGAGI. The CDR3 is CASSYDSRGYNEQFF. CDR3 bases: TGTGCCAGCAGTTACGATTCTCGGGGTTACAATGAGCAGTTCTTC.

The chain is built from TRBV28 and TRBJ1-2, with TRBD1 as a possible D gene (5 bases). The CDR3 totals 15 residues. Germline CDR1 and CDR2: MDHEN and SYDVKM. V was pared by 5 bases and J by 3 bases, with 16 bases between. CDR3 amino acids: CASSALGREDYGYTF. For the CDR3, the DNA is TGTGCCAGCAGTGCCCTTGGCAGGGAGGACTATGGCTACACCTTC.

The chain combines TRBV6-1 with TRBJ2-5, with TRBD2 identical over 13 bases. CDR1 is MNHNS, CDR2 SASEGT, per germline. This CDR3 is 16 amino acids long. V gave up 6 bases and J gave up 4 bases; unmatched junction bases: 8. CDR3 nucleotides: TGTGCCAGCAGGGCCGGACTAGCGGGAGCAGGAGAGACCCAGTACTTC. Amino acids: CASRAGLAGAGETQYF.

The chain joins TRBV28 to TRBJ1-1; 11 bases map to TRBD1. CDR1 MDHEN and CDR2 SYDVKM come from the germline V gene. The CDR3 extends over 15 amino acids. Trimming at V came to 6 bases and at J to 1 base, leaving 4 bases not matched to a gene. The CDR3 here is CASRGQGDTNTEAFF. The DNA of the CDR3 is TGTGCCAGCAGGGGACAGGGGGATACGAACACTGAAGCTTTCTTT.

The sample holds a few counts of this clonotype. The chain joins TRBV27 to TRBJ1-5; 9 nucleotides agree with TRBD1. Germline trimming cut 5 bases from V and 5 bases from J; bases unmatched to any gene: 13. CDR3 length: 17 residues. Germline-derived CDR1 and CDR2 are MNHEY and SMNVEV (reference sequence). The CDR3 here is CASSRKSGTGTDQPQHF. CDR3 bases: TGTGCCAGCAGTCGTAAATCCGGGACAGGGACGGATCAGCCCCAGCATTTT.

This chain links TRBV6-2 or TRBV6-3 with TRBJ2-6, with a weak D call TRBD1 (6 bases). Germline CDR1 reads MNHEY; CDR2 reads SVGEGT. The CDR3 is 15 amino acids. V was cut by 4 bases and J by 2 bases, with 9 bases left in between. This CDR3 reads CASSSTGTGANVLTF. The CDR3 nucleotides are TGTGCCAGCAGTTCAACAGGGACTGGGGCCAACGTCCTGACTTTC.